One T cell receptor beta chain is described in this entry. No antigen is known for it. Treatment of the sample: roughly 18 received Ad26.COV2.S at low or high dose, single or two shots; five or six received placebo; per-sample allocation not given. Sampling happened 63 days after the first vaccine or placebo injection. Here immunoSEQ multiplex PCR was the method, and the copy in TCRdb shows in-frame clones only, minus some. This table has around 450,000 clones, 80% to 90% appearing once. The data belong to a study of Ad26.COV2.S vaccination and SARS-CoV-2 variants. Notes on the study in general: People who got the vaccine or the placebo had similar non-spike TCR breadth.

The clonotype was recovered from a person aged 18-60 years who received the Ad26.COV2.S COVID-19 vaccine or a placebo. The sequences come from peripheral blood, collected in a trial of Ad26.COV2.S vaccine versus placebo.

The CDR3 coding sequence is TGTGCCAGCAGTTTAGGACCGACCTATGGCTACACCTTC. This gives the protein CASSLGPTYGYTF. The rearrangement links TRBV12-3 or TRBV12-4 to TRBJ1-2; D is ambiguous. Trimming stripped 1 base from V and 4 bases from J, with 7 bases between. The CDR3 is 13 residues long.